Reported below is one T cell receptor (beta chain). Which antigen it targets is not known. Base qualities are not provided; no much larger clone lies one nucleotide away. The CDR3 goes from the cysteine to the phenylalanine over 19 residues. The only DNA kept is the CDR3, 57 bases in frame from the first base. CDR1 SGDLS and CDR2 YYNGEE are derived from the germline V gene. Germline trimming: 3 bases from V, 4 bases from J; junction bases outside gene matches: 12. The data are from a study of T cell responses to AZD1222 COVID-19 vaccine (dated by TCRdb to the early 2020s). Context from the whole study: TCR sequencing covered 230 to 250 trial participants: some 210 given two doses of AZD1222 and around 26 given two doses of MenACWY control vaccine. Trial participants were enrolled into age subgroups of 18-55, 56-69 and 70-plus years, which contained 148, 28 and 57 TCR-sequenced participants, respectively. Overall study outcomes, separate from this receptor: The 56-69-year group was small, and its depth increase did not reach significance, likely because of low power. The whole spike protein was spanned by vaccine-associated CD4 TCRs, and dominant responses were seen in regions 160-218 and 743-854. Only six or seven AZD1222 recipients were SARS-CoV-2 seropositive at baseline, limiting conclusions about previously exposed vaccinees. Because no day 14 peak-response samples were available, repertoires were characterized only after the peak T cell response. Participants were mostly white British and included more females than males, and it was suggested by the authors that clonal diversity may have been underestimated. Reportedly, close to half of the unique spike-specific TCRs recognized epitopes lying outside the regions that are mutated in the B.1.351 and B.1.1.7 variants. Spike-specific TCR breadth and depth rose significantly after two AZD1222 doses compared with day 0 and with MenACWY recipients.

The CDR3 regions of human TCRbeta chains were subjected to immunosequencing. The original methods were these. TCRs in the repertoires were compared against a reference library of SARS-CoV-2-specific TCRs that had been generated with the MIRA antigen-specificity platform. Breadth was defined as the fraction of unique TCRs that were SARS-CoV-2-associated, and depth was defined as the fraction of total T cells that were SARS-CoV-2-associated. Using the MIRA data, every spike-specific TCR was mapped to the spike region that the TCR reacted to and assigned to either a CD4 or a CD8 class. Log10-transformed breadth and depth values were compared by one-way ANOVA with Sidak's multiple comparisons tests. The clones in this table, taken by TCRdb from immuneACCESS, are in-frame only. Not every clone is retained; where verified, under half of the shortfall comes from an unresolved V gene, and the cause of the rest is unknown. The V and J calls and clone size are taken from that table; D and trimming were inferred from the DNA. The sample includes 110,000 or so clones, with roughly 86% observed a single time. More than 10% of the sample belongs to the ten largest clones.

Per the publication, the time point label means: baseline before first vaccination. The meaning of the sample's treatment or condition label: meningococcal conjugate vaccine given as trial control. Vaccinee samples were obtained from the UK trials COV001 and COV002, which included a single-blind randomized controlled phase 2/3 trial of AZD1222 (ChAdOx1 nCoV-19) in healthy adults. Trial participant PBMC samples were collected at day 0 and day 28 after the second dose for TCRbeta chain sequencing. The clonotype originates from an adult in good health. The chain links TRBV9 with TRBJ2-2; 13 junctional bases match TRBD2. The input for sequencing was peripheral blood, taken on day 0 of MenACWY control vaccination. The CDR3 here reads CASSAHTAGTSGTTGELFF. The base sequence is TGTGCCAGCAGCGCCCACACAGCCGGGACTAGCGGGACCACCGGGGAGCTGTTTTTT. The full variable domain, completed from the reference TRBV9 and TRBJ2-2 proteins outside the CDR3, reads DSGVTQTPKHLITATGQRVTLRCSPRSGDLSVYWYQQSLDQGLQFLIQYYNGEERAKGNILERFSAQQFPDLHSELNLSSLELGDSALYFCASSAHTAGTSGTTGELFFGEGSRLTVL.